The entry below describes one T cell receptor beta chain. Its specificity is unknown. Trimming removed 0 bases at V and 3 bases at J, with 6 bases between. CDR3 length: 14 amino acids. Germline CDR1 SGHTS, CDR2 YDEGEE. This specimen comes from a study of T cell responses to AZD1222 COVID-19 vaccine. Study findings and constraints: Repertoire samples came only from after the peak T cell response. Targets within unmutated variant regions were reportedly found for nearly half of spike-specific TCRs. Dominant CD4 TCR responses targeted spike regions 160-218 and 743-854.

Libraries were prepared by immunoSEQ multiplex PCR; TCRdb keeps only in-frame clonotypes and omits some of them. The profile covers 200,000 to 250,000 clones, with around 93% appearing a single time and less than 1.2% taken by the ten largest. The sequenced sample was peripheral blood, obtained on day 0 of MenACWY control vaccination. The V gene is TRBV5-8, the J gene TRBJ2-2; D is undetermined. The clonotype was recovered from an adult in good health. CDR3 residues: CASSLVAYTGELFF. In nucleotides, the CDR3 is TGTGCCAGCAGCTTGGTCGCGTACACCGGGGAGCTGTTTTTT. The full variable domain, rest sourced from reference TRBV5-8 and TRBJ2-2, is EAGVTQSPTHLIKTRGQQATLRCSPISGHTSVYWYQQALGLGLQFLLWYDEGEERNRGNFPPRFSGRQFPNYSSELNVNALELEDSALYLCASSLVAYTGELFFGEGSRLTVL.